These 22 T cell receptor beta chains share one sample of origin, sequenced in a study of T cell responses to AZD1222 COVID-19 vaccine. Sequencing used immunoSEQ multiplex PCR; TCRdb keeps in-frame clones, though not all of them. Here the sample spans 95,000 or so clones, approximately 91% being singletons. The specimen comprised peripheral blood, sampled 28 days after the second AZD1222 dose. These receptors were obtained from an adult who received the AZD1222 COVID-19 vaccine.

The V call is TRBV5-1, the J call TRBJ2-1; D is unclear. Per the germline V gene, CDR1 is SGHRS and CDR2 is YFSETQ. Trimming cost V 1 base and J 6 bases, with 11 bases left between them. CDR3 length: 14 amino acids. The DNA of the CDR3 is TGCGCCAGCAGCTTGACGGGCGGATTCAATGAGCAGTTCTTC. It yields the protein CASSLTGGFNEQFF.

This sequence joins TRBV14 and TRBJ1-5; possible D gene TRBD1, 5 bases. Germline V gives CDR1 SGHDN, CDR2 FVKESK. The CDR3 sequence is 13 residues long. Trimming took 3 bases from V and 4 from J, leaving 7 bases between them. The DNA for the CDR3 is TGTGCCAGCAGCCAGGGGCTTAATCAGCCCCAGCATTTT. Protein sequence: CASSQGLNQPQHF.

This chain joins TRBV7-8 and TRBJ1-3, with TRBD1 matching over 7 bases. The CDR3 extends over 17 amino acids. V lost 3 bases and J lost 2; bases outside the gene matches: 10. CDR1 and CDR2 from the germline V gene are SGHVS and FQNEAQ. The CDR3: CASSFIPGGITGNTIYF. CDR3 sequence (DNA): TGTGCCAGCAGCTTCATACCAGGGGGTATAACTGGAAACACCATATATTTT. The whole variable domain, filled in from reference TRBV7-8 and TRBJ1-3, reads GAGVSQSPRYKVAKRGQDVALRCDPISGHVSLFWYQQALGQGPEFLTYFQNEAQLDKSGLPSDRFFAERPEGSVSTLKIQRTQQEDSAVYLCASSFIPGGITGNTIYFGEGSWLTVV.

The gene calls are TRBV11-2 and TRBJ2-2; D unresolved. CDR1 and CDR2 (germline): SGHAT, FQNNGV. This CDR3 comprises 15 residues. Deletions cut 6 bases from V and 5 bases from J, with 16 bases between. The DNA for the CDR3 is TGTGCCAGCAGTTATAGGTGGTCGGGTACCGGGGAGCTGTTTTTT. Translation gives CASSYRWSGTGELFF.

The V and J genes are TRBV18 and TRBJ2-7, with 7 bases lining up with TRBD1. The CDR3 is 14 amino acids. With 4 bases clipped from V and 2 bases from J, the junction kept 5 bases outside the gene matches. Germline lookup yields CDR1 KGHSH and CDR2 LQKENI. The CDR3 DNA reads as TGTGCCAGCTCACTCGGACAGGTCCCCTACGAGCAGTACTTC. It codes for CASSLGQVPYEQYF.

Written as DNA, the CDR3 is TGTGCCAGCAGTCAAACTAGCGGGAGTAGTATAGATACGCAGTATTTT. It encodes CASSQTSGSSIDTQYF. The V gene is TRBV7-9, the J gene TRBJ2-3; 11 nucleotides align to TRBD2. Germline V gene lookup returns CDR1 SEHNR and CDR2 FQNEAQ (reference sequence). V gave up 6 bases and J gave up 5 bases; unmatched junction bases: 10. The CDR3 is 16 residues long.

This clone was observed a few times. The chain uses TRBV5-4 and TRBJ2-1; TRBD2 aligns across 15 bases. CDR1 and CDR2 (germline): SGHNT, YYREEE (reference sequence). V shed 4 bases, J shed 0 bases, and the junction held 8 bases outside the gene matches. The CDR3 consists of 19 residues. The CDR3 sequence is CASSPSGTSGRNSYNEQFF. The CDR3 DNA reads TGTGCCAGCAGCCCCTCCGGGACTAGCGGGAGGAACTCCTACAATGAGCAGTTCTTC. Full variable domain (rest looked up from reference TRBV5-4 and TRBJ2-1): ETGVTQSPTHLIKTRGQQVTLRCSSQSGHNTVSWYQQALGQGPQFIFQYYREEENGRGNFPPRFSGLQFPNYSSELNVNALELDDSALYLCASSPSGTSGRNSYNEQFFGPGTRLTVL.

The rearrangement links TRBV19 to TRBJ1-3; possibly TRBD1 for D (6 bases). Trimming took off 7 bases at V and 0 bases at J, with 16 bases between the two ends. The CDR3 has 16 residues. The germline V gene encodes CDR1 LNHDA and CDR2 SQIVND (reference sequence). CDR3 in DNA: TGTGCCAGTACTCAGACAGGCTTCGACTCTGGAAACACCATATATTTT. It translates to CASTQTGFDSGNTIYF.

V is TRBV28 and J is TRBJ2-2; 8 nucleotides agree with TRBD1. After removal of 1 base from V and 5 bases from J, the junction contained 6 bases not matched to a gene. Germline CDR1 is MDHEN and CDR2 is SYDVKM. CDR3 length: 16 residues. The CDR3, as DNA: TGTGCCAGCAGTTTATTCGGACAGGGCCGGACCGGGGAGCTGTTTTTT. Translating gives CASSLFGQGRTGELFF.

The rearrangement joins TRBV29-1 to TRBJ1-5; 7 bases align to TRBD1. The ends lost 4 bases at V and 3 bases at J; junction bases unmatched: 3. The CDR3 loop spans 13 amino acids. CDR1 and CDR2 (germline): SQVTM, ANQGSEA. CDR3 coding DNA: TGCAGCGTTGCGACAGGGTCCAATCAGCCCCAGCATTTT. It translates to CSVATGSNQPQHF.

This clone was seen a single time. The DNA for the CDR3 is TGTGCCAGCAGCGTGACAGCAACATCGCATGGCTACACCTTC. Translation: CASSVTATSHGYTF. The chain has TRBV7-9 and TRBJ1-2, with D maybe TRBD1 (5 bases). The ends were cut back, 5 bases at V and 6 bases at J, with 16 bases in the middle. The CDR3 runs 14 residues. CDR1 SEHNR and CDR2 FQNEAQ come from the germline V gene (reference sequence).

This chain joins TRBV30 and TRBJ2-5, with D unresolved. CDR1 is GTSNPN, CDR2 SVGIG, per germline (reference sequence). This CDR3 comprises 13 residues. Trimming removed 1 base from V and 2 bases from J, with 8 bases in between. This chain's CDR3 is CAWSGWQQETQYF. DNA of the CDR3: TGTGCCTGGAGTGGTTGGCAGCAAGAGACCCAGTACTTC. Based on the CDR3 plus reference TRBV30 and TRBJ2-5, the full variable domain is SQTIHQWPATLVQPVGSPLSLECTVEGTSNPNLYWYRQAAGRGLQLLFYSVGIGQISSEVPQNLSASRPQDRQFILSSKKLLLSDSGFYLCAWSGWQQETQYFGPGTRLLVL.

This chain uses TRBV19 with TRBJ2-1; D possibly uses TRBD1 or TRBD2 (5 bases each). The V and J ends lost 6 bases and 8 bases respectively, with 5 bases between them. Germline CDR1 LNHDA, CDR2 SQIVND (reference sequence). The CDR3 length is 10 residues. The CDR3: CASRGHEQFF. For the CDR3, the DNA is TGTGCCAGTAGGGGACATGAGCAGTTCTTC.

The chain is built from TRBV5-1 and TRBJ2-1; D possibly matches TRBD1 or TRBD2 (6 bases each). This CDR3 is built from 15 residues. CDR1 and CDR2 from the germline V gene are SGHRS and YFSETQ. The germline V and J ends were trimmed by 4 bases and 10 bases, with 21 bases remaining between them. The CDR3 sequence: CASSTTGMAGREQFF. CDR3 coding DNA: TGCGCCAGCAGCACCACAGGGATGGCGGGAAGGGAGCAGTTCTTC.

The chain has TRBV7-3 and TRBJ2-2; D may correspond to TRBD1 or TRBD2 (5 bases each). Germline CDR1 and CDR2: SGHTA and FQGTGA. V lost 4 bases and J lost 2, with 17 bases in between. The CDR3 is 17 residues long. The CDR3 loop is CASSSARGQLNTGELFF. The CDR3 DNA is TGTGCCAGCAGCTCCGCCCGGGGCCAACTAAACACCGGGGAGCTGTTTTTT. The whole variable domain, remainder taken from reference TRBV7-3 and TRBJ2-2, is GAGVSQTPSNKVTEKGKYVELRCDPISGHTALYWYRQSLGQGPEFLIYFQGTGAADDSGLPNDRFFAVRPEGSVSTLKIQRTERGDSAVYLCASSSARGQLNTGELFFGEGSRLTVL.

V is TRBV6-5 and J is TRBJ1-2; possibly TRBD1 for D (6 bases). Trimming removed 5 bases at V and 2 bases at J, with 12 bases between. Germline values: CDR1 MNHEY, CDR2 SVGAGI. This CDR3 is built from 14 residues. This chain's CDR3 is CASSITQGNYGYTF. The CDR3 region has the DNA TGTGCCAGCAGTATAACTCAGGGGAACTATGGCTACACCTTC.

V gene TRBV7-3 combines with J gene TRBJ1-1; 11 bases align to TRBD1. Germline V lookup: CDR1 SGHTA, CDR2 FQGTGA. The junction had 2 bases not matched to a gene; V was cut back by 2 bases and J by 6 bases. This CDR3 region has 14 residues. CDR3 coding DNA: TGTGCCAGCAGCTTAGCGGGACAGGGGGCTGAAGCTTTCTTT. This translates into CASSLAGQGAEAFF.

This clone was seen a few times. The chain joins TRBV28 to TRBJ1-4; weak D call: TRBD1 (5 bases). The V and J ends lost 6 bases and 10 bases respectively, with 9 bases between them. The CDR3 loop spans 11 amino acids. The germline gives CDR1 MDHEN, CDR2 SYDVKM. In DNA, the CDR3 is TGTGCCAGCAGGGGTACAGGAAAACTGTTTTTT. As protein: CASRGTGKLFF.

The rearrangement joins TRBV3-1 (or the pseudogene TRBV3-2) to TRBJ2-1, with 9 bases that match TRBD2. Germline trimming cut 0 bases from V and 9 bases from J; bases unmatched to any gene: 6. Looked up from germline, CDR1 is LGHDT and CDR2 is YNNKEL (reference sequence). This CDR3 contains 15 residues. The CDR3 sequence is CASSQEASGMSEQFF. CDR3 nucleotide sequence: TGTGCCAGCAGCCAAGAGGCTAGCGGGATGAGTGAGCAGTTCTTC.

This clone was counted once. The chain carries TRBV20-1 and TRBJ2-1; tentative D call: TRBD1 (6 bases). Germline V CDR1 and CDR2: DFQATT, SNEGSKA (reference sequence). The CDR3 covers 11 residues. V was shortened by 2 bases and J by 9 bases, with 8 bases between the two germline ends. In DNA form, the CDR3 reads TGCAGTGCTAGATGGGGGCCTGAGCAGTTCTTC. Amino acid sequence: CSARWGPEQFF.

In the case of this clone: The DNA is omitted, as the CDR3 cannot be located on it reliably, and the CDR3 follows TCRdb's listing. The V call is TRBV5-4, the J call TRBJ2-2; the table gives TRBD2 as D, unverified against the DNA. The CDR3 length equals 15 residues, ends included. CDR1 SGHNT and CDR2 YYREEE come from the germline V gene (reference sequence). CDR3 region: CASSSSGVNTGELFF.

The chain links TRBV10-2 to TRBJ2-3; 7 bases are a match to TRBD2. Germline trimming cut 2 bases from V and 11 bases from J; bases unmatched to any gene: 7. CDR3 length: 13 amino acids. Germline CDR1 and CDR2: WSHSY and SAAADI. CDR3 loop: CASSEGFGTKQYF. CDR3 in DNA: TGCGCCAGCAGTGAGGGGTTCGGGACTAAGCAGTATTTT.